The next 11 T cell receptor beta chains were all read from a single sample in a study of Ad26.COV2.S vaccination and SARS-CoV-2 variants. Treatment indicated: roughly 20 received Ad26.COV2.S at low or high dose, single or two shots; 5 received placebo; per-sample allocation not given. The samples date from day 63 after the first vaccine or placebo injection. The data were produced by immunoSEQ multiplex PCR, yet TCRdb's version contains in-frame clones alone and is incomplete. Here the sample spans around 350,000 clones, around 84% being singletons. This specimen was peripheral blood, taken in a trial of Ad26.COV2.S vaccine versus placebo. These receptors were obtained from a person between 18 and 60 years old who received the Ad26.COV2.S COVID-19 vaccine or a placebo.

The J gene is TRBJ2-7, the V gene TRBV7-6; TRBD2 agrees at 12 bases. Germline lookup yields CDR1 SGHVS and CDR2 FNYEAQ. V shed 5 bases, J shed 1 base, and the junction held 9 bases outside the gene matches. CDR3 length: 17 residues. The CDR3 region is CASSPSGGALMSYEQYF. CDR3 nucleotide sequence: TGTGCCAGCAGCCCTAGCGGGGGGGCGTTAATGTCCTACGAGCAGTACTTC.

This rearrangement joins TRBV28 to TRBJ1-2; no firm D call. In germline, CDR1 is MDHEN, CDR2 SYDVKM. There are 12 residues in the CDR3. Trimming took 5 bases from V and 6 from J, leaving 10 bases between them. CDR3 in amino acids: CASSGRGHGYTF. The CDR3 DNA reads TGTGCCAGCAGTGGGCGAGGGCATGGCTACACCTTC.

This chain uses TRBV6-5 with TRBJ2-7; possibly TRBD2 for D (7 bases). The CDR3 consists of 16 residues. V dropped 0 bases and J dropped 1 base, with 13 bases sitting between them. Germline-derived CDR1 and CDR2 are MNHEY and SVGAGI. CDR3 region: CASSYSAGRGSYEQYF. CDR3 bases: TGTGCCAGCAGTTACTCCGCGGGGAGGGGGTCCTACGAGCAGTACTTC.

The table lists this clone with a count of one. The chain couples TRBV15 to TRBJ2-3; D gene uncertain. This CDR3 has 13 residues. The V gene's germline CDR1 is LNHNV and CDR2 YYDKDF (reference sequence). The V and J ends lost 1 base and 1 base respectively, with 3 bases between them. CDR3 sequence reads: CATSRGGTDTQYF. CDR3 DNA: TGTGCCACCAGCAGAGGGGGCACAGATACGCAGTATTTT.

The rearrangement uses TRBV5-1 and TRBJ2-3; TRBD2 matches 8 bases. The CDR3 is 15 amino acids. The V and J ends lost 1 base and 6 bases, in that order; junction bases with no gene match: 7. Germline V CDR1 and CDR2: SGHRS, YFSETQ. The CDR3 DNA reads TGCGCCAGCAGCTTGCAGCGGGGGTCTGGGGATACGCAGTATTTT. As protein: CASSLQRGSGDTQYF.

The chain combines TRBV4-3 with TRBJ2-5; D not resolved. Trimming took off 0 bases at V and 7 bases at J, with 12 bases between the two ends. The germline CDR1 and CDR2 sequences are LGHNA and YSLEER. This CDR3 is 14 amino acids long. CDR3 sequence (DNA): TGCGCCAGCAGCCAAGAGCTGCCCCGTGGGACCCAGTACTTC. It translates to CASSQELPRGTQYF.

This clone was found a few times. The chain recombines TRBV11-3 with TRBJ2-3; possibly TRBD1 or TRBD2 for D (5 bases each). In germline, CDR1 is SGHNT, CDR2 YENEEA. The CDR3 runs 17 residues. Deletions cut 3 bases from V and 2 bases from J, with 18 bases between. CDR3 coding DNA: TGTGCCAGCAGCTTTTGGGGCGCCGGGAACCACACAGATACGCAGTATTTT. This encodes CASSFWGAGNHTDTQYF.

The CDR3 region is CASSLWPGGTEAFF. The CDR3 DNA follows: TGTGCCAGCAGTTTATGGCCGGGGGGCACTGAAGCTTTCTTT. The chain couples TRBV28 to TRBJ1-1; tentatively, D is TRBD1 (5 bases). V was trimmed by 0 bases and J by 4 bases, leaving 9 bases between them. The CDR3 totals 14 residues. Per the germline V gene, CDR1 is MDHEN and CDR2 is SYDVKM.

The chain combines TRBV6-2 or TRBV6-3 with TRBJ1-2; D is unclear. Trimming removed 4 bases from V and 8 bases from J, with 17 bases in between. The germline gives CDR1 MNHEY, CDR2 SVGEGT. The CDR3 runs 14 residues. The CDR3 protein is CASSSFRADGGYTF. The CDR3 DNA reads as TGTGCCAGCAGTTCCTTTCGGGCAGATGGAGGCTACACCTTC.

The CDR3: CASSQVGQGATDTQYF. The DNA for the CDR3 is TGTGCCAGCAGCCAAGTGGGACAGGGGGCCACAGATACGCAGTATTTT. The rearrangement joins TRBV3-1 (or the pseudogene TRBV3-2) to TRBJ2-3; 12 nucleotides align to TRBD1. Germline V gene sequence: CDR1 LGHDT, CDR2 YNNKEL (reference sequence). Trimming at V came to 1 base and at J to 2 bases, leaving 1 base not matched to a gene. There are 16 residues in the CDR3.

The chain couples TRBV7-2 to TRBJ1-5; 7 positions match TRBD1. CDR1 is SGHTA, CDR2 FQGNSA, per germline. Unmatched junction bases numbered 10, after V lost 6 bases and J lost 5 bases. CDR3 length equals 15 residues. Written as DNA, the CDR3 is TGTGCCAGCAGTCAAGAGGGCAGGGGGGATCAGCCCCAGCATTTT. Translated: CASSQEGRGDQPQHF.